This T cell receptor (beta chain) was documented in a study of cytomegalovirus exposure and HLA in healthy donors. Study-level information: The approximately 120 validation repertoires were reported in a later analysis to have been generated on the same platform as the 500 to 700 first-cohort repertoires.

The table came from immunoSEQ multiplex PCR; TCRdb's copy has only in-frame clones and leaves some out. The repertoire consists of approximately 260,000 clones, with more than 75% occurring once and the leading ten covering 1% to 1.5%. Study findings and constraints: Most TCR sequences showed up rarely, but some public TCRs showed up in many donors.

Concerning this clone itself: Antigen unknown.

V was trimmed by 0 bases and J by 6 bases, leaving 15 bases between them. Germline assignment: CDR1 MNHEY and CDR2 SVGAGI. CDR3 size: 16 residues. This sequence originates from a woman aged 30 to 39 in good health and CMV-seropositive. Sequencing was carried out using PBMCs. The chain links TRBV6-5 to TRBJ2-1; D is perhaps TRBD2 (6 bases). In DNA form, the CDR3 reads TGTGCCAGCAGTTACTCTCTCGGGACTCGAAGCAATGAGCAGTTCTTC. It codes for CASSYSLGTRSNEQFF.